What follows are 9 T cell receptor beta chains derived from one specimen sequenced in a study of OX40 agonist ivuxolimab in advanced cancers. Produced via immunoSEQ multiplex PCR; TCRdb's table is partial and in-frame only. The table includes under 25,000 clones, 70% to 85% detected once. The sequences come from CD4+ or CD8+ T cells sorted from blood, collected in a trial of the OX40 agonist ivuxolimab. Receptors originate from an adult with an advanced solid tumor such as melanoma, head and neck, liver or kidney cancer.

The CDR3 is CASSQDGLAGVPRSDEFF. CDR3 coding DNA: TGTGCCAGCAGCCAAGACGGACTAGCGGGAGTGCCCAGATCCGACGAGTTCTTC. The chain recombines TRBV14 with TRBJ2-1; 13 bases are a match to TRBD2. CDR1 SGHDN and CDR2 FVKESK come from the germline V gene. The V segment lost 0 bases and the J segment 14 bases; nucleotides outside the gene matches: 16. This CDR3 spans 18 amino acids. Drawing the rest from reference TRBV14 and TRBJ2-1, the complete variable domain is EAGVTQFPSHSVIEKGQTVTLRCDPISGHDNLYWYRRVMGKEIKFLLHFVKESKQDESGMPNNRFLAERTGGTYSTLKVQPAELEDSGVYFCASSQDGLAGVPRSDEFFGPGTRLTVL.

This rearrangement joins TRBV9 to TRBJ2-7; 13 nucleotides align to TRBD2. V shed 4 bases and J 6 bases; nucleotides not matched to a gene: 7. Germline lookup yields CDR1 SGDLS and CDR2 YYNGEE. This CDR3 has 15 residues. The CDR3 is CASSLGTSGNSEQYF. CDR3 nucleotides: TGTGCCAGCAGCCTAGGGACTAGCGGGAACTCCGAGCAGTACTTC. The whole variable domain, remainder taken from reference TRBV9 and TRBJ2-7, is DSGVTQTPKHLITATGQRVTLRCSPRSGDLSVYWYQQSLDQGLQFLIQYYNGEERAKGNILERFSAQQFPDLHSELNLSSLELGDSALYFCASSLGTSGNSEQYFGPGTRLTVT.

The chain is built from TRBV23-1 and TRBJ2-2, with D uncertain. TRBV23-1 is recorded as an ORF, its role being uncertain. This CDR3 is built from 16 residues. V was clipped by 2 bases and J by 1 base, with 11 bases between them. The DNA of the CDR3 is TGCGCCAGCAGTCAAGGGGAAGCGTTGAACACCGGGGAGCTGTTTTTT. This translates into CASSQGEALNTGELFF.

This rearrangement joins TRBV5-1 to TRBJ2-3; TRBD2 agrees at 8 bases. This CDR3 region has 17 residues. Germline trimming cut 4 bases from V and 2 bases from J; bases unmatched to any gene: 12. Germline assignment: CDR1 SGHRS and CDR2 YFSETQ. CDR3 loop: CASSPIPLAEITDTQYF. The CDR3, as DNA: TGCGCCAGCAGCCCCATCCCACTAGCGGAAATCACAGATACGCAGTATTTT.

V usage is TRBV7-2 and J usage is TRBJ1-6; tentative D call: TRBD1 (6 bases). In germline, CDR1 is SGHTA, CDR2 FQGNSA. V shed 5 bases and J shed 10 bases, with 12 bases lying between them. The CDR3 runs 13 residues. The DNA for the CDR3 is TGTGCCAGCAGCCAGGACAGCGACTCACCCCTCCACTTT. Its translation is CASSQDSDSPLHF.

CDR3 DNA sequence: TGTGCCAGTAGTATGCGACTAGGAGGGCACTACGAGCAGTACTTC. This gives the protein CASSMRLGGHYEQYF. The chain recombines TRBV19 with TRBJ2-7; a weak D match, TRBD2 (6 bases). V was clipped by 3 bases and J by 3 bases, with 15 bases between them. The V gene's germline CDR1 is LNHDA and CDR2 SQIVND (reference sequence). This CDR3 spans 15 amino acids.

The J gene is TRBJ2-1, the V gene TRBV27; maybe TRBD1 (6 bases). CDR1 and CDR2 from the germline V gene are MNHEY and SMNVEV (reference sequence). This CDR3 region has 13 residues. Trimming removed 7 bases from V and 8 bases from J, with 15 bases in between. CDR3 nucleotide sequence: TGTGCCAGCAAGGGGGACGTCCTCCATGAGCAGTTCTTC. Amino acid sequence: CASKGDVLHEQFF.

V usage is TRBV27 and J usage is TRBJ1-3, with unresolved D. The CDR3 length is 15 residues. Germline V CDR1 and CDR2: MNHEY, SMNVEV (reference sequence). V gave up 0 bases and J gave up 2 bases, with 8 bases separating them. In DNA, the CDR3 is TGTGCCAGCAGTTTATCTCGGTCCACTGGAAACACCATATATTTT. Its translation: CASSLSRSTGNTIYF.

V and J are TRBV6-5 and TRBJ2-3; D unresolved. V lost 1 base and J 1 base, leaving 9 bases between the germline ends. Looked up from germline, CDR1 is MNHEY and CDR2 is SVGAGI. The CDR3 runs to 15 residues. The CDR3, as DNA: TGTGCCAGCAGTTACTTCGACGGCCGCACAGATACGCAGTATTTT. This encodes CASSYFDGRTDTQYF.